A single sample gave rise to the 31 T cell receptor beta chains below, sequenced in a study of blood T cell repertoires in COVID-19. The table came from immunoSEQ multiplex PCR; TCRdb's copy has only in-frame clones and leaves some out. Among around 92,000 clones listed, 83% were seen once. Material: peripheral blood. The receptors were gathered from a woman older than 75 with acute or convalescent COVID-19.

The V and J genes are TRBV7-2 and TRBJ2-7; 11 bases fit TRBD2. The CDR3 is made up of 15 amino acids. CDR1 is SGHTA and CDR2 is FQGNSA in the germline V gene. V shed 5 bases and J 0 bases; nucleotides not matched to a gene: 3. This CDR3 is CASSGGTSGSYEQYF. In DNA form, the CDR3 reads TGTGCCAGCAGCGGGGGGACTAGCGGCTCCTACGAGCAGTACTTC. Together with reference TRBV7-2 and TRBJ2-7, the CDR3 gives the full variable domain: GAGVSQSPSNKVTEKGKDVELRCDPISGHTALYWYRQSLGQGLEFLIYFQGNSAPDKSGLPSDRFSAERTGGSVSTLTIQRTQQEDSAVYLCASSGGTSGSYEQYFGPGTRLTVT.

The chain employs TRBV2 and TRBJ1-5; 9 nucleotides match TRBD1. The CDR3 totals 14 residues. In germline, CDR1 is SNHLY, CDR2 FYNNEI. J lost 6 bases, V lost 6 bases, and 6 bases had no gene match. CDR3 sequence: CASSQSTGGQPQHF. CDR3 sequence (DNA): TGTGCCAGCAGCCAATCGACAGGGGGTCAGCCCCAGCATTTT. Full variable domain (missing parts from reference TRBV2 and TRBJ1-5): EPEVTQTPSHQVTQMGQEVILRCVPISNHLYFYWYRQILGQKVEFLVSFYNNEISEKSEIFDDQFSVERPDGSNFTLKIRSTKLEDSAMYFCASSQSTGGQPQHFGDGTRLSIL.

CDR3 coding DNA: TGTGCCAGCAGTGAGGGGGGGCAAGAGACCCAGTACTTC. The encoded protein is CASSEGGQETQYF. The chain recombines TRBV2 with TRBJ2-5; the match to TRBD2 covers 7 bases. CDR3 size: 13 residues. V was clipped by 3 bases and J by 2 bases; unmatched bases: 0. Germline V lookup: CDR1 SNHLY, CDR2 FYNNEI.

The chain uses TRBV5-1 and TRBJ1-1, with D possibly matching TRBD1 (5 bases). V dropped 4 bases and J dropped 1 base, with 11 bases sitting between them. Germline-derived CDR1 and CDR2 are SGHRS and YFSETQ. The CDR3 loop spans 14 amino acids. CDR3 sequence: CASSPITGNTEAFF. CDR3 coding DNA: TGCGCCAGCAGCCCCATAACAGGGAACACTGAAGCTTTCTTT.

This clone came up a few times. The CDR3 here is CASRLGQGNNQPQHF. As DNA, the CDR3 is TGTGCCAGCAGACTGGGACAGGGTAACAATCAGCCCCAGCATTTT. The chain employs TRBV6-5 and TRBJ1-5, with TRBD1 identical over 9 bases. Per the germline V gene, CDR1 is MNHEY and CDR2 is SVGAGI. V shed 6 bases, J shed 3 bases, and the junction held 6 bases outside the gene matches. The CDR3 loop spans 15 amino acids.

The chain is built from TRBV29-1 and TRBJ2-3; 10 bases are a match to TRBD2. The CDR3 contains 14 residues. Germline values: CDR1 SQVTM, CDR2 ANQGSEA. V shed 2 bases, J shed 5 bases, and the junction held 4 bases outside the gene matches. The CDR3 DNA reads as TGCAGCGTTGAACTAGCGGGAGTTGGAGATACGCAGTATTTT. Translation: CSVELAGVGDTQYF.

This clone is medium-sized. This sequence joins TRBV6-8 and TRBJ1-4; D remains unclear. Germline lookup yields CDR1 MNHGY and CDR2 SAAAGT. Between the trimmed V and J ends, which lost 3 bases and 5 bases, there was a span of 13 bases. This CDR3 has 15 amino acids. The CDR3 sequence: CASSYSGIRNEKLFF. Here the CDR3 DNA reads TGTGCCAGCAGTTATTCCGGGATTCGGAATGAAAAACTGTTTTTT.

The V and J genes are TRBV7-9 and TRBJ2-5; TRBD1 aligns across 10 bases. CDR1 and CDR2 (germline): SEHNR, FQNEAQ (reference sequence). The CDR3 has 13 amino acids. V lost 5 bases and J lost 5; bases outside the gene matches: 2. The DNA of the CDR3 is TGTGCCAGCAGCCCGACAGGGGGCGAGACCCAGTACTTC. Its translation is CASSPTGGETQYF. Filled out from reference TRBV7-9 and TRBJ2-5, the complete variable domain reads DTGVSQNPRHKITKRGQNVTFRCDPISEHNRLYWYRQTLGQGPEFLTYFQNEAQLEKSRLLSDRFSAERPKGSFSTLEIQRTEQGDSAMYLCASSPTGGETQYFGPGTRLLVL.

This clone was found once. The chain recombines TRBV3-1 (or the pseudogene TRBV3-2) with TRBJ1-1, with TRBD1 matching over 7 bases. The CDR3 has 13 amino acids. Unmatched junction bases numbered 5, after V lost 2 bases and J lost 8 bases. Germline V lookup: CDR1 LGHDT, CDR2 YNNKEL (reference sequence). The CDR3 sequence is CASSQTTQGEAFF. The CDR3, as DNA: TGTGCCAGCAGCCAAACAACACAGGGGGAAGCTTTCTTT.

On this clone: Relative to the germline gene, one junction end is altered; a read error may explain this. The chain has TRBV7-7 and TRBJ2-3; 13 positions match TRBD2. Germline V gives CDR1 SSHAT, CDR2 FNYEAQ (reference sequence). CDR3 size: 16 residues. The DNA of the CDR3 is TGTGCTAGCAGCCTCGGACTAGCGGGAGCTACAGATACGCAGTATTTT. The encoded protein is CASSLGLAGATDTQYF. Drawing the rest from reference TRBV7-7 and TRBJ2-3, the complete variable domain is GAGVSQSPRYKVTKRGQDVTLRCDPISSHATLYWYQQALGQGPEFLTYFNYEAQPDKSGLPSDRFSAERPEGSISTLTIQRTEQRDSAMYRCASSLGLAGATDTQYFGPGTRLTVL.

The chain combines TRBV19 with TRBJ2-5; possibly TRBD1 for D (6 bases). Germline V gene data show CDR1 as LNHDA and CDR2 as SQIVND (reference sequence). The CDR3 loop spans 13 amino acids. V dropped 4 bases and J dropped 2 bases, with 8 bases sitting between them. CDR3 protein: CASSNRVQETQYF. The CDR3 coding sequence is TGTGCCAGTAGTAACAGGGTTCAAGAGACCCAGTACTTC.

A single count supports this clone. This chain joins TRBV28 and TRBJ2-1, with 13 bases matching TRBD2. The V and J ends lost 8 bases and 7 bases, in that order; junction bases with no gene match: 8. Per germline, CDR1 MDHEN and CDR2 SYDVKM. The CDR3 length is 15 residues. The CDR3: CASGVGLAGDNEQFF. For the CDR3, the DNA is TGTGCCAGCGGGGTAGGACTAGCGGGAGATAATGAGCAGTTCTTC.

This chain uses TRBV11-2 with TRBJ2-7; D is undetermined. V lost 7 bases and J 7 bases, leaving 11 bases between the germline ends. Germline CDR1 reads SGHAT; CDR2 reads FQNNGV. This CDR3 is 11 amino acids long. The CDR3 is CASTGFGEQYF. DNA for the CDR3: TGTGCCAGCACCGGTTTCGGGGAGCAGTACTTC.

This clone was recorded only once. The chain recombines TRBV9 with TRBJ1-2; the D is unclear. The length of the CDR3 is 13 residues. Germline V CDR1 and CDR2: SGDLS, YYNGEE. Trimming removed 6 bases from V and 8 bases from J, with 17 bases in between. The CDR3 loop is CASTHTGGKGYTF. The CDR3 nucleotides are TGTGCCAGCACCCATACCGGAGGGAAGGGCTACACCTTC.

This rearrangement joins TRBV7-2 to TRBJ2-2; 9 nucleotides line up with TRBD1. Per the germline V gene, CDR1 is SGHTA and CDR2 is FQGNSA. The CDR3 runs 15 residues. V gave up 5 bases and J gave up 5 bases; unmatched junction bases: 6. The DNA of the CDR3 is TGTGCCAGCAGCCCGGGACAGGGTGGAACCGGGGAGCTGTTTTTT. Encoded protein: CASSPGQGGTGELFF.

This chain links TRBV5-4 with TRBJ2-1; the D gene is possibly TRBD1 (5 bases). Germline V gene sequence: CDR1 SGHNT, CDR2 YYREEE (reference sequence). CDR3 length equals 15 residues. V lost 4 bases, J lost 0 bases, and 11 bases lay in between. In DNA, the CDR3 is TGTGCCAGCAGCCCTGGGGCCGCCTCCTACAATGAGCAGTTCTTC. Translating gives CASSPGAASYNEQFF.

The CDR3 DNA reads as TGTGCCAGCAGGGATCGACAGGGACCAGGCGAGCAGTACTTC. Residues: CASRDRQGPGEQYF. The rearrangement joins TRBV6-4 to TRBJ2-7; TRBD1 agrees at 7 bases. Germline CDR1 is MRHNA and CDR2 is SNTAGT. V gave up 6 bases and J gave up 6 bases; unmatched junction bases: 11. CDR3 size: 14 residues.

Here the CDR3 reads CASSLEGGSPYEQYF. CDR3 sequence (DNA): TGTGCCAGCAGCTTAGAGGGCGGCTCCCCCTACGAGCAGTACTTC. The gene calls are TRBV7-3 and TRBJ2-7; D perhaps matches TRBD2 (5 bases). Per germline, CDR1 SGHTA and CDR2 FQGTGA. Trimming cost V 2 bases and J 2 bases, with 13 bases left between them. The CDR3 contains 15 residues.

CDR3 residues: CASSLAQGALGNTIYF. The CDR3 bases are TGTGCCAGCAGCTTGGCACAGGGGGCGCTTGGAAACACCATATATTTT. The rearrangement joins TRBV5-4 to TRBJ1-3, with TRBD1 matching over 9 bases. CDR3 length: 16 residues. Germline V gene lookup returns CDR1 SGHNT and CDR2 YYREEE (reference sequence). The V and J ends lost 0 bases and 3 bases, in that order; junction bases with no gene match: 4.

The rearrangement uses TRBV29-1 and TRBJ2-3, with TRBD2 matching over 9 bases. Germline values: CDR1 SQVTM, CDR2 ANQGSEA. The CDR3 length is 15 residues. The trim removed 0 bases at V and 6 bases at J, leaving 7 bases unmatched. CDR3 in DNA: TGCAGCGTTGAAGATCGCGCGGGAGGGCCGGATACGCAGTATTTT. Translating gives CSVEDRAGGPDTQYF.

V is TRBV7-2 and J is TRBJ1-5; 7 bases are shared with TRBD1. CDR3 length: 15 amino acids. Germline values: CDR1 SGHTA, CDR2 FQGNSA. The junction had 3 bases not matched to a gene; V was cut back by 4 bases and J by 0 bases. The CDR3 nucleotides are TGTGCCAGCAGCTCGACAGGGTATAGCAATCAGCCCCAGCATTTT. This codes for CASSSTGYSNQPQHF.

The genes are TRBV28 and TRBJ2-5, with D maybe TRBD2 (6 bases). Germline assignment: CDR1 MDHEN and CDR2 SYDVKM. CDR3 length: 14 residues. Trimming removed 6 bases from V and 5 bases from J, with 16 bases in between. This CDR3 reads CASSPAGKLETQYF. In nucleotides, the CDR3 is TGTGCCAGCAGCCCCGCGGGGAAGTTGGAGACCCAGTACTTC.

Here the CDR3 reads CASSYRGQANTEAFF. CDR3 DNA sequence: TGTGCCAGCAGTTACCGGGGACAGGCGAACACTGAAGCTTTCTTT. The chain couples TRBV6-2 or TRBV6-3 to TRBJ1-1, with 8 bases matching TRBD1. The germline gives CDR1 MNHEY, CDR2 SVGEGT. Unmatched junction bases numbered 3, after V lost 2 bases and J lost 1 base. The CDR3 loop spans 15 amino acids.

The rearrangement uses TRBV6-5 and TRBJ1-4; 10 positions agree with TRBD1. Losses at the gene ends were 7 bases for V and 7 bases for J; bases not matched to a gene: 6. CDR3 length equals 14 residues. The germline V gene has CDR1 MNHEY and CDR2 SVGAGI. CDR3: CASTTDRGREKLFF. CDR3 in DNA: TGTGCCAGCACCACAGACAGGGGGCGTGAAAAACTGTTTTTT.

The chain recombines TRBV12-3 or TRBV12-4 with TRBJ1-6; weak D call: TRBD1 (5 bases). Trimming removed 1 base at V and 11 bases at J, with 9 bases between. The CDR3 runs 13 residues. DNA for the CDR3: TGTGCCAGCAGTTTAGGGGGCGAGGCACCCCTCCACTTT. It is translated as CASSLGGEAPLHF.

This clone was seen only once. The chain is built from TRBV5-1 and TRBJ2-5; 8 nucleotides match TRBD1. This CDR3 comprises 14 residues. In germline, CDR1 is SGHRS, CDR2 YFSETQ. V lost 0 bases, J lost 3 bases, and 1 base stayed unmatched. The CDR3 DNA is TGCGCCAGCAGCTTGGGGACAGGGAAAGAGACCCAGTACTTC. Residues: CASSLGTGKETQYF. Complete variable domain (other parts from reference TRBV5-1 and TRBJ2-5): KAGVTQTPRYLIKTRGQQVTLSCSPISGHRSVSWYQQTPGQGLQFLFEYFSETQRNKGNFPGRFSGRQFSNSRSEMNVSTLELGDSALYLCASSLGTGKETQYFGPGTRLLVL.

The chain couples TRBV19 to TRBJ1-4, with D unresolved. The germline V and J ends were trimmed by 3 bases and 0 bases, with 14 bases remaining between them. CDR1 and CDR2 (germline): LNHDA, SQIVND (reference sequence). The CDR3 totals 17 residues. The CDR3 spells CASSMSRWAATNEKLFF. CDR3 nucleotide sequence: TGTGCCAGTAGTATGTCAAGGTGGGCCGCAACTAATGAAAAACTGTTTTTT.

This sequence joins TRBV5-8 and TRBJ2-6; D may be TRBD2 (5 bases). V lost 4 bases to trimming and J lost 1 base, with 12 bases between them. Germline V lookup: CDR1 SGHTS, CDR2 YDEGEE. There are 16 residues in the CDR3. The CDR3 loop reads CASSHGRGSGANVLTF. The CDR3 region has the DNA TGTGCCAGCAGCCACGGTCGGGGATCTGGGGCCAACGTCCTGACTTTC.

The CDR3 coding sequence is TGTGCCAGCTCACAACGGGAAGACTCCTACGAGCAGTACTTC. This translates into CASSQREDSYEQYF. The J gene is TRBJ2-7, the V gene TRBV18; D may be TRBD2 (5 bases). The V end was cut by 4 bases, the J end by 0 bases, with 10 bases between. Germline CDR1 KGHSH, CDR2 LQKENI. The CDR3 length is 14 residues.

The chain carries TRBV3-1 (or the pseudogene TRBV3-2) and TRBJ2-7; 9 positions agree with TRBD1. The CDR3 has 14 residues. Germline V CDR1 and CDR2: LGHDT, YNNKEL (reference sequence). V was pared by 3 bases and J by 4 bases, with 4 bases of the junction left unmatched. CDR3 in amino acids: CASSQPDRGYEQYF. The CDR3 DNA reads TGTGCCAGCAGCCAGCCCGACAGGGGGTACGAGCAGTACTTC.

This chain uses TRBV2 with TRBJ2-2; TRBD2 aligns across 7 bases. Trimming cost V 5 bases and J 5 bases; bases outside gene matches: 5. This CDR3 region has 14 residues. The germline gives CDR1 SNHLY, CDR2 FYNNEI. Here the CDR3 DNA reads TGTGCCAGCAGTCTAGAAGCGGGAACCGGGGAGCTGTTTTTT. Amino acids: CASSLEAGTGELFF.